This T cell receptor (beta chain) appears in the sequencing data of a study of CD8 T cells in Susac syndrome. Study conclusions and caveats: The CD4+ T cell repertoires of Susac syndrome were found to show no clonal expansion.

TEMRA cells were enriched by FACS, while CD8+ and CD4+ T cells were obtained through a negative isolation that was performed magnetically. As for this clonotype: Its antigen is as yet unknown.

Random-hexamer reverse transcription was applied to roughly 0.45 to 1 ug RNA. immunoSEQ multiplex PCR amplified TCR beta CDR3 across 54 Vbeta, 13 Jbeta. TCRdb processed the immunoSEQ multiplex PCR reads anew with MiXCR; each CDR3 protein has one entry. Counted here are approximately 190,000 distinct CDR3 sequences, 95% occurring once; the ten biggest clones make up 0.098%. Germline CDR1 reads SGHDN; CDR2 reads FVKESK. The CDR3 is 12 amino acids. V was shortened by 4 bases and J by 9 bases, with 7 bases between the two germline ends. Material: CD4+ T cells from PBMCs. The J gene is TRBJ1-6, the V gene TRBV14; D remains ambiguous. The sequence was obtained from a human donor with Susac syndrome. In DNA, the CDR3 is TGTGCCAGCAGCCCGTCCGGTTCACCCCTCCACTTT. It translates to CASSPSGSPLHF.